This T cell receptor beta chain was profiled in a study of technical replicates of blood from several donors. Sequencing was performed with immunoSEQ multiplex PCR; in TCRdb, only in-frame clones are kept and a portion is missing. Among some 75,000 clones, 90% to 98% were seen once, and the ten largest hold around 0.31%. This CDR3 comprises 15 residues. CDR1 is SNHLY and CDR2 is FYNNEI in the germline V gene. With 7 bases removed from V and 2 bases from J, the gap between germline ends came to 14 bases. The sample comprised T cells isolated from PBMCs. The V gene is TRBV2, the J gene TRBJ2-2, with a tentative D call TRBD2 (6 bases). This clonotype was obtained from a human donor in good health. The CDR3 protein is CASTGLRTNTGELFF. DNA of the CDR3: TGTGCCAGCACAGGACTAAGGACCAACACCGGGGAGCTGTTTTTT.